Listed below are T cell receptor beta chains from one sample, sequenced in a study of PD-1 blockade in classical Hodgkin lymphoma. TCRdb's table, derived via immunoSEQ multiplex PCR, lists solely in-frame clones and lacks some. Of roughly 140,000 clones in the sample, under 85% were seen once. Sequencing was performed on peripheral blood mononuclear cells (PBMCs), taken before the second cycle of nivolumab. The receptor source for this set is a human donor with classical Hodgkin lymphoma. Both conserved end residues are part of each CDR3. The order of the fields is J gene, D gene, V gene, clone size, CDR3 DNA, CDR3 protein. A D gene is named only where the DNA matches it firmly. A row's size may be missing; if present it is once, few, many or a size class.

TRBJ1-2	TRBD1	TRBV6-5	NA	TGTGCCAGCAGTACCGACAGGGACAACTATGGCTACACCTTC	CASSTDRDNYGYTF
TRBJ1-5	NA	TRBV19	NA	TGTGCCAGTAGTACGGATGGAAATCAGCCCCAGCATTTT	CASSTDGNQPQHF
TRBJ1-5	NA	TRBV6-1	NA	TGTGCCAGCACCGAGCGGTTTTCTAGCAATCAGCCCCAGCATTTT	CASTERFSSNQPQHF
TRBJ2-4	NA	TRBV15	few	TGTGCCACCAGCAGAGAGGGTCTTGACAAAAACATTCAGTACTTC	CATSREGLDKNIQYF
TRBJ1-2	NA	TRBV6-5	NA	TGTGCCAGCAGTTACTCCGGTTTCTACACCTTC	CASSYSGFYTF
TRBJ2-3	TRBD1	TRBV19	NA	TGTGCCAGTACTCAGGGGGCCGGGGATACGCAGTATTTT	CASTQGAGDTQYF
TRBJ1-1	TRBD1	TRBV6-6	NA	TGTGCCAGCAGTTACACAAGACAGGGGAGCACTGAAGCTTTCTTT	CASSYTRQGSTEAFF
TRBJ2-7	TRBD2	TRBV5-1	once	TGCGCCAGCAGCTTGGTAGCGGGGGTAGGAGGGTACGAGCAGTACTTC	CASSLVAGVGGYEQYF
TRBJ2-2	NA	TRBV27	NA	TGTGCTAGCAGTTTATCGATTGCTAGGATGATGAACACCGGGGAGCTGTTTTTT	CASSLSIARMMNTGELFF
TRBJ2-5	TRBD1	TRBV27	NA	TGTGCCAGCAGTAGCACCGGGACAGGGAAAGAGACCCAGTACTTC	CASSSTGTGKETQYF
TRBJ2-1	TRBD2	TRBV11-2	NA	TGTGCCAGCAGCCTATCGGGACTAGCGGGAGGTGAGCAGTTCTTC	CASSLSGLAGGEQFF
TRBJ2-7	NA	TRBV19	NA	TGTGCCAGTAGTATGGTGGCCTTCTCCTACGAGCAGTACTTC	CASSMVAFSYEQYF
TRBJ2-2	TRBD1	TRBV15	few	TGTGCCACCAGCCAATGGGACAGGGTTGGCGGGGAGCTGTTTTTT	CATSQWDRVGGELFF
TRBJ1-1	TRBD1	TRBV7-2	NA	TGTGCCAGCAGCAGGAGACAGGGGGCGACTGAAGCTTTCTTT	CASSRRQGATEAFF
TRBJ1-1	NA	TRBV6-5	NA	TGTGCCAGCAGTTACCGACCCAGGGACACTGAAGCTTTCTTT	CASSYRPRDTEAFF
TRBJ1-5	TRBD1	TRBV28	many	TGTGCCAGCAGTTTGGCAAGGGGGCGGGCCTATCAGCCCCAGCATTTT	CASSLARGRAYQPQHF
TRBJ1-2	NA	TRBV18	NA	TGTGCCAGCTCACCCAACTGGTTTCGGGGGCCCGGCCGGGATGGCTACACCTTC	CASSPNWFRGPGRDGYTF
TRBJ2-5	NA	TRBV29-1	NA	TGCAGCGTTGGTTCTGCTGCGACGAGGACCCAGTACTTC	CSVGSAATRTQYF
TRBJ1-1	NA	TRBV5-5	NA	TGTGCCAGCAGCTTCTGGTATGGGCAGGGCATTGAAGCTTTCTTT	CASSFWYGQGIEAFF
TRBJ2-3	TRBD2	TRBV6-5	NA	TGTGCCAGCAGTTTGGCCCGGGGGGGTCCCCAGTATTTT	CASSLARGGPQYF
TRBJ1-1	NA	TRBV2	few	TGTGCCAGCAGTGTGGGGGTCGTCTTAGGTGAGGGAGCTTTCTTT	CASSVGVVLGEGAFF
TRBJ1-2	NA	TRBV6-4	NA	TGTGCCAGCAGTGACCCACCGGGCCGCTACACCTTC	CASSDPPGRYTF
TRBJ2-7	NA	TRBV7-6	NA	TGTGCCAGCAGCCCTTGGGCCCACTACGAGCAGTACTTC	CASSPWAHYEQYF
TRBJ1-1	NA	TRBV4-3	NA	TGCGCCAGCAGCCGGAATGGGGGGGTGACTGAAGCTTTCTTT	CASSRNGGVTEAFF
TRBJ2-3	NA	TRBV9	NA	TGTGCCAGCAGCCCCACCGGCGCGGGCGGGTGGACAGATACGCAGTATTTT	CASSPTGAGGWTDTQYF
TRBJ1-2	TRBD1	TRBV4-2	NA	TGTGCCAGCAGTTACGGACAGGGGGCTGAGGGCTACACCTTC	CASSYGQGAEGYTF
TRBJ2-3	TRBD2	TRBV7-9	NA	TGTGCCAGCAGCTTAGCGCGTACTAGCGGGGGGCTGGATACGCAGTATTTT	CASSLARTSGGLDTQYF
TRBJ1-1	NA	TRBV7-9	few	TGTGCCAGCAGATCGGGTAGGACAAGGATGAACACTGAAGCTTTCTTT	CASRSGRTRMNTEAFF
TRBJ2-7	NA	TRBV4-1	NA	TGCGCCAGCAGCCAAGAAAGAACGACACTACAGCTCGAGCAGTACTTC	CASSQERTTLQLEQYF
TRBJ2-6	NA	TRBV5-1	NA	TGCGCCAGCAGCTCTGATGGGGCCAACGTCCTGACTTTC	CASSSDGANVLTF
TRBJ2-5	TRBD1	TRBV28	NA	TGTGCCAGCAGTACACGATCGGGACAGAAAGAGACCCAGTACTTC	CASSTRSGQKETQYF
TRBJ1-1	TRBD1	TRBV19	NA	TGTGCCAGTAGGACAGGGAAGAACACTGAAGCTTTCTTT	CASRTGKNTEAFF
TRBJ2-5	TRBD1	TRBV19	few	TGTGCCAGTAGACTACAGGGGATGGAGACCCAGTACTTC	CASRLQGMETQYF
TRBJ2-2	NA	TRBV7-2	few	TGTGCCAGCAGCTTTGTTAGTACCGGGGAGCTGTTTTTT	CASSFVSTGELFF
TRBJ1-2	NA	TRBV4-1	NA	TGCGCCAGCAGCCAAGTACACAGCTCTAACTATGGCTACACCTTC	CASSQVHSSNYGYTF
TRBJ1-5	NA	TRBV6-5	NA	TGTGCCATCAGCAGGGGTTATAGCAATCAGCCCCAGCATTTT	CAISRGYSNQPQHF
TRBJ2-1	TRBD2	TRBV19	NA	TGTGCCAGTAGGCTAGCGGGGGGATACAATGAGCAGTTCTTC	CASRLAGGYNEQFF
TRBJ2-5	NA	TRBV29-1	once	TGCAGCGCCACCCGCGACAGTTTACAAGAGACCCAGTACTTC	CSATRDSLQETQYF
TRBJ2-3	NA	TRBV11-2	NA	TGTGCCAGCAGCTTACGGCAGGGCATAGATACGCAGTATTTT	CASSLRQGIDTQYF
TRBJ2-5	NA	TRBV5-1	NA	TGCGCCAGCAGCTTGGGCTTCGGCGAGATGCAAGAGACCCAGTACTTC	CASSLGFGEMQETQYF
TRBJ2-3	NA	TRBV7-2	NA	TGTGCCAGCAGCTTAGACAGCTTTACAGATACGCAGTATTTT	CASSLDSFTDTQYF
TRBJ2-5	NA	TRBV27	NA	TGTGCCAGCAGTATGATCTCGAGGGTAGGGGAGACCCAGTACTTC	CASSMISRVGETQYF
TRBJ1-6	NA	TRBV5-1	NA	TGCGCCAGCAGTCTCTTTAATTCACCCCTCCACTTT	CASSLFNSPLHF
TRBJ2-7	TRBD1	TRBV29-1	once	TGCAGCGTTGCCTTGGACAGGACCAGCTACGAGCAGTACTTC	CSVALDRTSYEQYF
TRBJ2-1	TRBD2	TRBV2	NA	TGTGCCAGCACTGGACTAGGCCTCGGCAATGAGCAGTTCTTC	CASTGLGLGNEQFF
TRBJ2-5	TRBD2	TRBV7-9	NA	TGTGCCAGCAGCGCGGGACTATCGGGGGAGACCCAGTACTTC	CASSAGLSGETQYF
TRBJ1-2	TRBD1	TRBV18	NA	TGTGCCAGCTCACCTCTCGGAGACGGACAGGGGGCACGCGGCTACACCTTC	CASSPLGDGQGARGYTF
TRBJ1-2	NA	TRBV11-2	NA	TGTGCCAGCAGCTCCCAGTGGGCAGGGGCCACCTATGGCTACACCTTC	CASSSQWAGATYGYTF
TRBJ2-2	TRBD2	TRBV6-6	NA	TGTGCCAGCAGTATTCCGGGACTAGCGGTAACCGGGGAGCTGTTTTTT	CASSIPGLAVTGELFF
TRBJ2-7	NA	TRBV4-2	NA	TGTGCCGGCAGCCAAGCGCGGGGTGGAGCGCCCTACGAGCAGTACTTC	CAGSQARGGAPYEQYF
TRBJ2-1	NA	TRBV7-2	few	TGTGCCAGCAGCTTAGCCAGAGGGCGGTACAATGAGCAGTTCTTC	CASSLARGRYNEQFF
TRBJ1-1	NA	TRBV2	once	TGTGCCAGCCGACTGAACACTGAAGCTTTCTTT	CASRLNTEAFF
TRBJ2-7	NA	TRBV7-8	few	TGTGCCAGCAGTTGGGCACAGGGCCACGAGCAGTACTTC	CASSWAQGHEQYF
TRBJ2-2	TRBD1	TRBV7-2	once	TGTGCCAGCAGCTCCCGGACAGGATTAAGCGGGGAGCTGTTTTTT	CASSSRTGLSGELFF
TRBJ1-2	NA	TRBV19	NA	TGTGCCAGTACCCCCGTCGGACAGAACTATGGCTACACCTTC	CASTPVGQNYGYTF
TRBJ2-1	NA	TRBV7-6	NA	TGTGCCAGCAGCTTAGACGTAAGTGCTGAGCAGTTCTTC	CASSLDVSAEQFF
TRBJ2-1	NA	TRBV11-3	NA	TGTGCCAGCAGCTTAGAGGGGTCTTCCTACAATGAGCAGTTCTTC	CASSLEGSSYNEQFF
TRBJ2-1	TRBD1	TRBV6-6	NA	TGTGCCAGCAGTTTTGGCAGGGGGTCCGCGGAGCAGTTCTTC	CASSFGRGSAEQFF
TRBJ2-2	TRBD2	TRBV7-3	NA	TGTGCCAGCAGCTTAACGAAGTGGGTTACTAGCGGGGGACCGAACACCGGGGAGCTGTTTTTT	CASSLTKWVTSGGPNTGELFF
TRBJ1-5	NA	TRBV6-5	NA	TGTGCCAGCAGTTATAGGGGATATCAGCCCCAGCATTTT	CASSYRGYQPQHF